This entry concerns a single TCR beta chain. This specimen comes from a study of blood T cells in healthy people across ages. Between the trimmed V and J ends, which lost 5 bases and 8 bases, there was a span of 15 bases. The germline CDR1 and CDR2 sequences are SGHTA and FQGNSA. The CDR3 consists of 13 residues. Primed by a sample-barcoded 5' primer and a J-beta primer mix, a second PCR proceeded for 7 to 11 cycles. A template-switch adaptor that had 12 random nucleotides put a tag on each cDNA molecule. Samples each returned at least 3 million CDR3-containing paired-end reads. TCRdb ran MiXCR on the 5' RACE reads and lists one entry per CDR3 protein. The table includes 1.5 million to 2 million distinct CDR3 sequences, about 49% detected once.

Sequenced: blood. The chain couples TRBV7-2 to TRBJ1-2, with no clear D. The clonotype originates from a woman in her thirties or forties in good health. The CDR3 DNA is TGTGCCAGCAGCCCCCTTGGGGTGGAAGGCTACACCTTC. This sequence encodes CASSPLGVEGYTF.